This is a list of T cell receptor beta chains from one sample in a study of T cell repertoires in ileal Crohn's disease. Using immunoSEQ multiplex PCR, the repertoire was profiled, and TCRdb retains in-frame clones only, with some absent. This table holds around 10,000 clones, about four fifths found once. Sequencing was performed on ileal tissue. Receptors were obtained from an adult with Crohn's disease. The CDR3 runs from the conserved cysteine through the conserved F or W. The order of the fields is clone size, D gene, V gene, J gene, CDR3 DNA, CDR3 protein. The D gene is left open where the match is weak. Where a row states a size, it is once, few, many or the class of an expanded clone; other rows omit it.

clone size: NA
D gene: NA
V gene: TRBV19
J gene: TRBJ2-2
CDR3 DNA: TGTGCCAGTAGCCTAGATGATTCGAACACCGGGGAGCTGTTTTTT
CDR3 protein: CASSLDDSNTGELFF

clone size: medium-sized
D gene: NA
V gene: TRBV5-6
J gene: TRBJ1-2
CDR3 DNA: TGTGCCAGCAGCTTGAGTGGGGGGGCATTCTATGGCTACACCTTC
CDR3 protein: CASSLSGGAFYGYTF

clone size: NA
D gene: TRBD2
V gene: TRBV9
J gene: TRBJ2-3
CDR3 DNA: TGTGCCAGCAGCCCGGGGACTAGCGGGGGACAAACACGTGATACGCAGTATTTT
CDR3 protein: CASSPGTSGGQTRDTQYF

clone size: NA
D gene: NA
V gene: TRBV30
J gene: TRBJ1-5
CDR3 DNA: TGTGCCTGGGGGTACAGAGGGCAGCCCCAGCATTTT
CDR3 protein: CAWGYRGQPQHF

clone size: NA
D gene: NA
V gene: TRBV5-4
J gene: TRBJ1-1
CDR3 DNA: TGTGCCAGCAGCTTGGCTGGGCAGATGTTCACTGAAGCTTTCTTT
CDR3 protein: CASSLAGQMFTEAFF

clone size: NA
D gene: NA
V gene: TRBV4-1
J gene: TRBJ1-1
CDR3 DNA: TGCGCCAGCAGCCAAACAGGGTCGATGAACACTGAAGCTTTCTTT
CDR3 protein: CASSQTGSMNTEAFF

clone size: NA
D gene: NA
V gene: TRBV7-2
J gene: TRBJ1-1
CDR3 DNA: TGTGCCAGCAGAATCCGAACAGGGAACACTGAAGCTTTCTTT
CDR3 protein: CASRIRTGNTEAFF

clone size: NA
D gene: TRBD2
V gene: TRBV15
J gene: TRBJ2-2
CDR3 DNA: TGTGCCACCAGCATAGGGACTAGCGAAGCCGGGGAGCTGTTTTTT
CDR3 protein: CATSIGTSEAGELFF

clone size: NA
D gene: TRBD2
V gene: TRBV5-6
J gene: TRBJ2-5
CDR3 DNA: TGTGCCAGCAGCTTTAGCGGGGGGGCCGGAGGGACCCAGTACTTC
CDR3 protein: CASSFSGGAGGTQYF

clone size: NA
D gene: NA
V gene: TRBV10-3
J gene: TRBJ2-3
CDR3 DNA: TGTGCCATCAGATCCACCGGGACAAGAACAGATACGCAGTATTTT
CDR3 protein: CAIRSTGTRTDTQYF

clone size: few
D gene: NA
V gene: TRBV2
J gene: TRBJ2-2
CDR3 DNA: TGTGCCAGCAGACCAGGGAATGTCGGGGAGCTGTTTTTT
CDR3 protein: CASRPGNVGELFF

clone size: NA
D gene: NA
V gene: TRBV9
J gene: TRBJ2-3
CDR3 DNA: TGTGCCAGCAGCCCTCAGACTAGCACAGATACGCAGTATTTT
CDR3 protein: CASSPQTSTDTQYF

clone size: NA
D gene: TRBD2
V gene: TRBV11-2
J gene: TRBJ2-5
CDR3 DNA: TGTGCCAGCAGCTTAGAGGGGCTAGCGGGGGGGCAAGAAGAGACCCAGTACTTC
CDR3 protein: CASSLEGLAGGQEETQYF

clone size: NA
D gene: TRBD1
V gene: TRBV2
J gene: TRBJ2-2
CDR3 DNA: TGTGCCAGCCGGGACAGACCGAACACCGGGGAGCTGTTTTTT
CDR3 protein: CASRDRPNTGELFF

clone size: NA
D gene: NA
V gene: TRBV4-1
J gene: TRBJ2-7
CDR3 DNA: TGCGCCAGCGCTATCTTGGACACGCACTACGAGCAGTACTTC
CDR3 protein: CASAILDTHYEQYF

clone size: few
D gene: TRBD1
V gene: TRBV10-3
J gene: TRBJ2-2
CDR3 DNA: TGTGCCATCAGGGGGGACAGTGTCGCCGGGGAGCTGTTTTTT
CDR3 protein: CAIRGDSVAGELFF

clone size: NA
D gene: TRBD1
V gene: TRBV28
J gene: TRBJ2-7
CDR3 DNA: TGTGCCAGCAGTACCACCGGGACAGGTGGCAACGAGCAGTACTTC
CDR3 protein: CASSTTGTGGNEQYF

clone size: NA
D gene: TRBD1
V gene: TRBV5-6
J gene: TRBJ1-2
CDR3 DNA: TGTGCCAGCAGCCTGTCGGACAGGGGGTACTATGGCTACACCTTC
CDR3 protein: CASSLSDRGYYGYTF

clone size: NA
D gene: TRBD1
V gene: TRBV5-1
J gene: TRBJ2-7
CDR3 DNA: TGCGCCAGCAGCTCAAGCAGGGGGTACGTGGAAGCCGAGCAGTACTTC
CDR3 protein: CASSSSRGYVEAEQYF

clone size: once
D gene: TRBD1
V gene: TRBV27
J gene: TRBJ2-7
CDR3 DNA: TGTGCCAGCAGTGATCCAGGGGGCTCCTACGAGCAGTACTTC
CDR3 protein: CASSDPGGSYEQYF

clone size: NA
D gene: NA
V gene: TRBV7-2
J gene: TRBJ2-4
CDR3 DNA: TGTGCCAGCAGCTTAGCAGAGACAGTAAACATTCAGTACTTC
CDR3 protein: CASSLAETVNIQYF

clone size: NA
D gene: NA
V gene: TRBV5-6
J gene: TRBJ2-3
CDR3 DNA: TGTGCCAGCAGCTTGGCCGGAGGGGGGGCGAATACGCAGTATTTT
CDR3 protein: CASSLAGGGANTQYF

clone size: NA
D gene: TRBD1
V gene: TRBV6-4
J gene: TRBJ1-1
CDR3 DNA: TGTGCCAGCAGTGAAGGGACAGGGGGAATGCCTGAAGCTTTCTTT
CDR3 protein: CASSEGTGGMPEAFF

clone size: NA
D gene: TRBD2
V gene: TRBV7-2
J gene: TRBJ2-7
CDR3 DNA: TGTGCCAGCAGCTTAGTAGGGGCGGAGCTAGCGGGGGACTACGAGCAGTACTTC
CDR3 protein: CASSLVGAELAGDYEQYF

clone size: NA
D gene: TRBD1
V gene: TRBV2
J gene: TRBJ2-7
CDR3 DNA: TGTGCCAGCACGACAGGGGGCTACGAGCAGTACTTC
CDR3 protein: CASTTGGYEQYF

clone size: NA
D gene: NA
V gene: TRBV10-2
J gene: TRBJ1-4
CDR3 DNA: TGCGCCAGCTGCCGGACGAGCGGGACTGAAAAACTGTTTTTT
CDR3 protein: CASCRTSGTEKLFF

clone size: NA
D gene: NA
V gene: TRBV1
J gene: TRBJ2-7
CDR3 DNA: TGCACCAGCAGGTCAGGTTTCCACCGCCCCTACGAGCAGTACTTC
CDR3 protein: CTSRSGFHRPYEQYF

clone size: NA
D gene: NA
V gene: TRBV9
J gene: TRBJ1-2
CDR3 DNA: TGTGCCAGCAGCCCCACAGGGAAAACTAACTATGGCTACACCTTC
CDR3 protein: CASSPTGKTNYGYTF

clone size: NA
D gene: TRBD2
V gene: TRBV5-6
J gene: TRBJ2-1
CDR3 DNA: TGTGCCAGCAGCTTAATAAGACTAGCGGGGGGGCCTACAACGCCTGAGCAGTTCTTC
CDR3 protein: CASSLIRLAGGPTTPEQFF

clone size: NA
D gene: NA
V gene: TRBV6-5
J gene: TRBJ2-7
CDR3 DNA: TGTGCCAGCACCGCGGACAACAACGAGCAGTACTTC
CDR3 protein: CASTADNNEQYF

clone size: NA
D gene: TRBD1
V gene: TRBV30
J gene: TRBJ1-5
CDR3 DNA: TGTGCCTGGAGTGTAGACAGGGACCAGCCCCAGCATTTT
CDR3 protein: CAWSVDRDQPQHF

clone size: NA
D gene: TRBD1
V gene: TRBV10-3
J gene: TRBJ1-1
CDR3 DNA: TGTGCCGTACAGGGGTTGAACACTGAAGCTTTCTTT
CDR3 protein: CAVQGLNTEAFF

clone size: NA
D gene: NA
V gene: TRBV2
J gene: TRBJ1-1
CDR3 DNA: TGTGCCAGCCGCTTGGGGCTTGAGACTGAAGCTTTCTTT
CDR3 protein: CASRLGLETEAFF

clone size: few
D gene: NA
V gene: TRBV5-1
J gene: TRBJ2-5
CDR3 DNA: TGCGCCAGCAAGGGTTTTTCAAATGGGGGGAGAGAGACCCAGTACTTC
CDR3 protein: CASKGFSNGGRETQYF

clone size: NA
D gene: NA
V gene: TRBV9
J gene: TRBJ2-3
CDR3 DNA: TGTGCCAGCAGCGTCAGGGGTATTAGCACAGATACGCAGTATTTT
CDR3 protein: CASSVRGISTDTQYF

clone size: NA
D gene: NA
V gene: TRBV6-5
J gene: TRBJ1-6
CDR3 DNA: TGTGCCAGCAGTTACGGCAGGGCGGATTCACCCCTCCACTTT
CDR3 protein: CASSYGRADSPLHF

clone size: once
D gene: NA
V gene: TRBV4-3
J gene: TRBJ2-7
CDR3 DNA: TGCGCCAGCAGCCAAGGGGCACCAACTCCCTACGAGCAGTACTTC
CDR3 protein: CASSQGAPTPYEQYF

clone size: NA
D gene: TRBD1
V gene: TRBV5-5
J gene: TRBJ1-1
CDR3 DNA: TGTGCCAGCACCGAGCGAGGACAGGGGGAAGGAATGAACACTGAAGCTTTCTTT
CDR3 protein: CASTERGQGEGMNTEAFF

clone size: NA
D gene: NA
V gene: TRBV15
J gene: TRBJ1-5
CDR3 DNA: TGTGCCACCAGCAGAGCGGGACAAAATCAGCCCCAGCATTTT
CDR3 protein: CATSRAGQNQPQHF

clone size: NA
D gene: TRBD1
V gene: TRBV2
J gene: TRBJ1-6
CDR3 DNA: TGTGCCAGCGGGGGACAGGCAACTTCACCCCTCCACTTT
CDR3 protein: CASGGQATSPLHF

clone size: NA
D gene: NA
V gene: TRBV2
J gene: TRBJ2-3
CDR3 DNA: TGTGCCAGCAGTGCCAGGCCTACCGATGGAGATACGCAGTATTTT
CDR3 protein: CASSARPTDGDTQYF

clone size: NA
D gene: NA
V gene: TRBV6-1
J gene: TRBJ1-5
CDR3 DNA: TGTGCCAGCAGTGAAGAGGTGGGGACACCTAATCAGCCCCAGCATTTT
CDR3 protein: CASSEEVGTPNQPQHF

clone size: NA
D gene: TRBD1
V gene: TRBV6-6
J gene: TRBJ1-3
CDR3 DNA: TGTGCCAGCAGTACCCCGGGACAGTATGGAAACACCATATATTTT
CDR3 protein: CASSTPGQYGNTIYF

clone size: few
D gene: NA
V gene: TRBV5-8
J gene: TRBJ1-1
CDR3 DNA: TGTGCCCGGAGAAAGAGGGACACTGAAGCTTTCTTT
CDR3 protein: CARRKRDTEAFF

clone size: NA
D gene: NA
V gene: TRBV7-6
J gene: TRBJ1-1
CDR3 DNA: TGTGCCAGCAGCTTATACAGGGACACTGAAGCTTTCTTT
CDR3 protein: CASSLYRDTEAFF

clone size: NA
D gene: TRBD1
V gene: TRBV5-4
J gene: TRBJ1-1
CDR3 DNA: TGTGCCAGCAGCTTGCCTGACAGGGGCGACACTGAAGCTTTCTTT
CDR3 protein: CASSLPDRGDTEAFF

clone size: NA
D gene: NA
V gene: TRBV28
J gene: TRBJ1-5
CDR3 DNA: TGTGCCAGCAGCCTCGAACGGTTCGCGAATCAGCCCCAGCATTTT
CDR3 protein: CASSLERFANQPQHF

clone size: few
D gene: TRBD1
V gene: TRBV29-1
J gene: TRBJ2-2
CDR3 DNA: TGCAGCGCGATGACAGGGCCTGCTTCGAACACCGGGGAGCTGTTTTTT
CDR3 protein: CSAMTGPASNTGELFF

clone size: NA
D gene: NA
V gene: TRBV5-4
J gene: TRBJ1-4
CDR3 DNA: TGTGCCAGCAGCTTGGCCGGGGAGGGGGTCATGTTTTTT
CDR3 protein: CASSLAGEGVMFF

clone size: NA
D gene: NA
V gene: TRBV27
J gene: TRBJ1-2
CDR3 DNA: TGTGCCAGCAGTTCTCAGGGCTTTAACTATGGCTACACCTTC
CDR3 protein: CASSSQGFNYGYTF

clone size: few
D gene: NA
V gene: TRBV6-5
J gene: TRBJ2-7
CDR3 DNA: TGTGCCGTCCTCGGAGTAGGACCCGAGGGCTACGAGCAGTACTTC
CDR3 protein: CAVLGVGPEGYEQYF

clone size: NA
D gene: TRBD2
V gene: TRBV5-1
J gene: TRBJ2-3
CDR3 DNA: TGCGCCAGCAGCCGGGAGGCAAATACGCAGTATTTT
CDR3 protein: CASSREANTQYF

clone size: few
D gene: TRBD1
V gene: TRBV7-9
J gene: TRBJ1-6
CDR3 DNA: TGTGCCAGCAGCTTGAAACGACAGGGCGATAATTCACCCCTCCACTTT
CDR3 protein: CASSLKRQGDNSPLHF

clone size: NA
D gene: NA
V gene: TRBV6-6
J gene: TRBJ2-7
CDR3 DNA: TGTGCCAGCTTCGGACAGACCTACGAGCAGTACTTC
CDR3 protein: CASFGQTYEQYF

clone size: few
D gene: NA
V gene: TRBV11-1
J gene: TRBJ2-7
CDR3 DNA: TGTGCCAGCAGCTTACTGACAGGCGATCCCTACGAGCAGTACTTC
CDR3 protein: CASSLLTGDPYEQYF

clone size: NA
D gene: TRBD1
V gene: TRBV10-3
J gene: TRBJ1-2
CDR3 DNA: TGTGCCATCAGTGACCTAGGGGGCAATGGCTACACCTTC
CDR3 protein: CAISDLGGNGYTF

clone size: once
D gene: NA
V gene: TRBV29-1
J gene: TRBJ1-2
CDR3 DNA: TGCAGCGTTGAAGATGTACAGGGACCCCATGGCTACACCTTC
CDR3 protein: CSVEDVQGPHGYTF

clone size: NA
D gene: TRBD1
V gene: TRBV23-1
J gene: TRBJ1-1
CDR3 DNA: TGCGCCAGCAGTCAGCCTACTTACAGGGGTCCGATGAACACTGAAGCTTTCTTT
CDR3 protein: CASSQPTYRGPMNTEAFF

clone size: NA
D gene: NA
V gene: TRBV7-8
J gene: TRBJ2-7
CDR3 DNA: TGTGCCAGCAGCTCCACACGGACTTCCGAGCAGTACTTC
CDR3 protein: CASSSTRTSEQYF